One and the same sample provided the 3 T cell receptor beta chains below, sequenced in a study of T-cell reconstitution after alpha-beta-depleted transplantation in children. A TCRbeta library incorporating unique molecular identifiers was prepared. From the PCR reads, TCRdb called clonotypes with MiXCR, one entry per CDR3 protein. The table records hundreds of thousands of distinct CDR3 sequences, roughly 9% of them present only once. Specimen: PBMCs from the stem cell graft donor, collected from the stem cell graft. The source is a human donor who donated a stem cell graft to a child with acute lymphoblastic leukemia.

This chain connects TRBV29-1 to TRBJ2-1; either TRBD1 or TRBD2 may fit D (5 bases each). Germline V lookup: CDR1 SQVTM, CDR2 ANQGSEA. The CDR3 sequence is 13 residues long. The V and J ends lost 4 bases and 8 bases respectively, with 15 bases between them. This CDR3 is CSVAGQTGHEQFF. The CDR3 DNA follows: TGCAGCGTTGCGGGCCAGACGGGACATGAGCAGTTCTTC.

The chain uses TRBV5-6 and TRBJ2-1; no reliable D call. The CDR3 runs 17 residues. Germline V lookup: CDR1 SGHDT, CDR2 YYEEEE. With 0 bases removed from V and 6 bases from J, the gap between germline ends came to 19 bases. The CDR3 bases are TGTGCCAGCAGCTTGGACTCCGCGACCTATGGATCCAATGAGCAGTTCTTC. Protein product: CASSLDSATYGSNEQFF.

J is TRBJ2-7 and V is TRBV13; TRBD2 aligns across 8 bases. In germline, CDR1 is PRHDT, CDR2 FYEKMQ (reference sequence). The CDR3 has 15 amino acids. Unmatched junction bases numbered 9, after V lost 3 bases and J lost 5 bases. This CDR3 reads CASSLFGGAVDEQYF. The DNA for the CDR3 is TGTGCCAGCAGCTTGTTCGGGGGGGCCGTCGACGAGCAGTACTTC.